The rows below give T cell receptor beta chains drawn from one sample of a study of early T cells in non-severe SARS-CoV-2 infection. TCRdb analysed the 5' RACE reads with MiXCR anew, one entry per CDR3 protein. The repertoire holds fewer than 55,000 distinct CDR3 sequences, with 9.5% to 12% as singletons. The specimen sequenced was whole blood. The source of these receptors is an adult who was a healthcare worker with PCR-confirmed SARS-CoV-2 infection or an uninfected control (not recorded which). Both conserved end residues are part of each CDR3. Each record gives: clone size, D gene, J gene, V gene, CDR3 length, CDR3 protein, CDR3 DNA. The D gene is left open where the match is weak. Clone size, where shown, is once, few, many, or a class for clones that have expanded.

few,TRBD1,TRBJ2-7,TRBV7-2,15,CASSQSGTETYEQYF,TGTGCCAGCAGCCAGTCCGGGACAGAGACCTACGAGCAGTACTTC
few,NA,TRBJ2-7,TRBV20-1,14,CSALIGGRGNEQYF,TGCAGTGCCCTCATCGGGGGGCGGGGGAACGAGCAGTACTTC
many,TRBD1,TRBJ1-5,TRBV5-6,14,CASSSRGRNQPQHF,TGTGCCAGCAGCAGCAGGGGGCGGAATCAGCCCCAGCATTTT
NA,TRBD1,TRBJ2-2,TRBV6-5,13,CASRTGEAGELFF,TGTGCCAGCAGGACAGGGGAGGCCGGGGAGCTGTTTTTT
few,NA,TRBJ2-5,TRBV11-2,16,CASSPPPGGSGETQYF,TGTGCCAGCAGCCCTCCCCCCGGAGGGAGCGGAGAGACCCAGTACTTC
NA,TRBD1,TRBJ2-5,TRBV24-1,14,CATSGGTGGETQYF,TGTGCCACCAGTGGTGGGACAGGGGGAGAGACCCAGTACTTC
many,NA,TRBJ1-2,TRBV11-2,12,CASSPNNYGYTF,TGTGCCAGCAGCCCCAACAACTATGGCTACACCTTC
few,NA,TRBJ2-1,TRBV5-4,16,CASSLGWGSSYNEQFF,TGTGCCAGCAGCTTGGGGTGGGGAAGCTCCTACAATGAGCAGTTCTTC
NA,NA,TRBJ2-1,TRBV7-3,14,CASSQGLISEEQFF,TGTGCCAGCAGCCAAGGGCTGATATCTGAAGAGCAGTTCTTC
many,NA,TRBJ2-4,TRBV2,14,CASQVVLAKNIQYF,TGTGCCAGCCAGGTTGTCCTAGCCAAAAACATTCAGTACTTC
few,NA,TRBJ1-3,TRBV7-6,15,CASSLGQLSGNTIYF,TGTGCCAGCAGCTTAGGACAGCTCTCTGGAAACACCATATATTTT
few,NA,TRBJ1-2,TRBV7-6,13,CASSPGQSYGYTF,TGTGCCAGCAGCCCCGGACAGTCTTATGGCTACACCTTC
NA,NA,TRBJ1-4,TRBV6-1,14,CASRNIATNEKLFF,TGTGCCAGCAGGAACATTGCAACTAATGAAAAACTGTTTTTT
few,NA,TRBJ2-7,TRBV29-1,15,CSVESAGGSSYEQYF,TGCAGCGTTGAATCCGCTGGGGGCAGCTCCTACGAGCAGTACTTC
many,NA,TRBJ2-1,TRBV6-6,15,CASGTWANSYNEQFF,TGTGCCAGCGGAACGTGGGCGAACTCCTACAATGAGCAGTTCTTC
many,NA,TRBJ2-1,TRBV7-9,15,CASSGGSSSYNEQFF,TGTGCCAGCAGCGGCGGGTCAAGCTCCTACAATGAGCAGTTCTTC
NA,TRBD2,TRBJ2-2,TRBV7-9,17,CASSLVVLAGDAGELFF,TGTGCCAGCAGCTTAGTGGTACTAGCGGGAGATGCCGGGGAGCTGTTTTTT
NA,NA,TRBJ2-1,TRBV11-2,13,CASSAYNSGAEFF,TGTGCCAGCTCGGCGTATAACAGCGGAGCCGAGTTCTTC
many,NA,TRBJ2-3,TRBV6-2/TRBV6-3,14,CASSIPTATDTQYF,TGTGCCAGCAGCATTCCGACAGCCACAGATACGCAGTATTTT
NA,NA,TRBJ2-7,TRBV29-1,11,CSVEDNYEQYF,TGCAGCGTTGAGGACAACTACGAGCAGTACTTC
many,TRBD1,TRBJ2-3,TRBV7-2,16,CASRTDRTGRPDTQYF,TGTGCCAGCAGGACCGATAGGACAGGGAGGCCAGATACGCAGTATTTT
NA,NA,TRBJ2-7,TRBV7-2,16,CASSLMGPGVTGEQYF,TGTGCCAGCAGCTTAATGGGACCCGGAGTAACGGGCGAGCAGTACTTC
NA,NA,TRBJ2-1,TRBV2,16,CASSEVPLLGLNEQFF,TGTGCCAGCAGTGAAGTCCCCCTGTTGGGGTTAAATGAGCAGTTCTTC
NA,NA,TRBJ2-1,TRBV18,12,CASSPTQNEQFF,TGTGCCAGCTCACCAACACAAAATGAGCAGTTCTTC
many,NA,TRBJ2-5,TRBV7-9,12,CASRLAGETQYF,TGTGCCAGCAGACTAGCAGGAGAGACCCAGTACTTC
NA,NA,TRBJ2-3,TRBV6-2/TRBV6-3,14,CASSYPLEEDTQYF,TGTGCCAGCAGTTACCCGCTTGAGGAGGATACGCAGTATTTT
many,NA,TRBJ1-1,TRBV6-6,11,CASRARQRAFF,TGTGCCAGCAGAGCCCGACAGCGAGCTTTCTTT
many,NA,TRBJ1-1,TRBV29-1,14,CSVDAKRGNTEAFF,TGCAGCGTTGACGCCAAAAGGGGGAACACTGAAGCTTTCTTT
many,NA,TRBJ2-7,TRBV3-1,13,CASKGGSSYEQYF,TGTGCCAGCAAGGGTGGGAGCTCCTACGAGCAGTACTTC
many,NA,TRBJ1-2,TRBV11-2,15,CASSSPGRAPYGYTF,TGTGCCAGCAGCTCCCCGGGCAGGGCCCCCTATGGCTACACCTTC
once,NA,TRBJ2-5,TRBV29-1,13,CSVESQGSGTQYF,TGCAGCGTTGAGTCCCAGGGATCGGGGACCCAGTACTTC
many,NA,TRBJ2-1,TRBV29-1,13,CSVFDGGVHEQFF,TGCAGCGTTTTCGACGGGGGAGTGCATGAGCAGTTCTTC
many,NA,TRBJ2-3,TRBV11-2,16,CASSKGTARSTDTQYF,TGTGCCAGCAGTAAAGGGACGGCCCGTAGCACAGATACGCAGTATTTT